These T cell receptor beta chains were read from a single sample in a study of cytomegalovirus exposure and HLA in healthy donors. Using immunoSEQ multiplex PCR, the repertoire was profiled, and TCRdb retains in-frame clones only, with some absent. The sample contains about 130,000 clones, about two thirds of which appear only once. The sample taken for sequencing was PBMCs. These receptors all stem from an older woman in good health and CMV-seropositive. Both conserved end residues are trimmed from each CDR3.

v_gene	j_gene	CDR3aa
TRBV7-6	TRBJ1-1	ASSPLTGGYTEAF
TRBV27	TRBJ1-2	ASSLAPGVYGYT
TRBV10-3	TRBJ1-6	AITGAFDSPLH
TRBV6-1	TRBJ1-2	ASSSDTGVKGYT
TRBV7-3	TRBJ1-1	ASSPQWGLDTEAF
TRBV9	TRBJ2-3	ASSVVSGGADTQY
TRBV7-8	TRBJ1-1	ASSLAGAGYTEAF
TRBV7-2	TRBJ2-4	ASSLVVTDPGAKNIQY
TRBV27	TRBJ2-5	ASRQGETQY
TRBV5-4	TRBJ1-1	ASSPRGVSEAF
TRBV19	TRBJ1-1	ASSPAVLRGNTEAF
TRBV9	TRBJ1-6	ASSVSQGNSPLH
TRBV2	TRBJ2-7	ASQGAIPYEQY
TRBV5-5	TRBJ2-3	ASSGDIPSTDTQY
TRBV6-6	TRBJ2-1	ASSKDRENEQF
TRBV18	TRBJ2-3	ASSPGSRSDTQY
TRBV7-9	TRBJ1-2	ASIRDTTNYGYT
TRBV27	TRBJ2-1	ASSPLGGSSYNEQF
TRBV5-1	TRBJ2-1	ASSRSGRDEQF
TRBV6-6	TRBJ1-2	ASSYGGQFSYGYT
TRBV19	TRBJ1-5	ASRSDRAYNQPQH
TRBV5-6	TRBJ1-5	ASSLRWGDGSNQPQH
TRBV5-1	TRBJ1-2	ASSGTGLDGYT
TRBV4-1	TRBJ2-3	ASSQTGVLGDTQY